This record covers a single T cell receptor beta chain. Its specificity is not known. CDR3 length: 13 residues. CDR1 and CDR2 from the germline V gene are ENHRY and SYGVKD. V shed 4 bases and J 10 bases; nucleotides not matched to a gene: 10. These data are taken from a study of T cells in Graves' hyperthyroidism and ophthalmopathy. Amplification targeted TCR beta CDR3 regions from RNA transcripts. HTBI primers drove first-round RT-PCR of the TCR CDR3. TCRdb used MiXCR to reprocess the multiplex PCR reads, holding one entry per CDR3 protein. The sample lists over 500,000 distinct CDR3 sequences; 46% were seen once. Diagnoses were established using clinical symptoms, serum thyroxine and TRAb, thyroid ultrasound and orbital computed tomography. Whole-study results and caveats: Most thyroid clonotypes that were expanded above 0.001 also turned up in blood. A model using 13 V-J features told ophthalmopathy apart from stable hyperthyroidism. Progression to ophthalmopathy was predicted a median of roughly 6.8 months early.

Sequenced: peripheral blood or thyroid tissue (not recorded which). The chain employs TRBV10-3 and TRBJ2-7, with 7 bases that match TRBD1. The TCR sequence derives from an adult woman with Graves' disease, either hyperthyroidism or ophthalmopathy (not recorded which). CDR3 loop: CAISAGGVEAQYF. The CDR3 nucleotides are TGTGCCATCAGTGCAGGGGGTGTGGAGGCCCAGTACTTC.